This TCR beta chain was identified in a study of blood T cell repertoires in COVID-19. Study background: The United States, Italy and Spain supplied acute and convalescent COVID-19 samples. Sources were T cells, B-cell-depleted T cells, or PBMCs; the material itself was cDNA or gDNA.

CDR3 length: 15 amino acids. Germline lookup yields CDR1 SGHTS and CDR2 YDEGEE. Trimming cost V 7 bases and J 1 base, with 15 bases left between them. In the original processing: Amplification with reference gene primers provided the estimates of nucleated cell counts. Sequencing was performed with immunoSEQ multiplex PCR; in TCRdb, only in-frame clones are kept and a portion is missing. D and trimming were read from the DNA, whereas the V and J calls and clone size are those reported in that table. The sample holds tens of thousands of clones, 88% seen once. This rearrangement joins TRBV5-8 to TRBJ2-4; no clear D. Sequenced sample: peripheral blood. This clonotype was sampled from a man aged 50-59 years with active COVID-19. CDR3 in amino acids: CASLGLGRAKNIQYF. CDR3 DNA sequence: TGTGCCAGCTTGGGCTTAGGTAGGGCCAAAAACATTCAGTACTTC.